The table lists the clone carrying this T cell receptor beta chain with many counts. Its antigen remains unknown. MiXCR, applied by TCRdb to the reads, yields one record per CDR3 protein. The sample has about 830,000 distinct CDR3 sequences; about 33% are singletons. V dropped 0 bases and J dropped 5 bases, with 16 bases sitting between them. The CDR3 contains 16 residues. The germline gives CDR1 SGHTA, CDR2 FQGNSA. The data originate from a study of T cell repertoires in cytomegalovirus infection. The chain employs TRBV7-2 and TRBJ2-5, with D perhaps given as TRBD1 or TRBD2 (5 bases each). Specimen: cultured CD8+ T cells from PBMCs, collected from culture after CMV antigen stimulation. The sequence was collected from a human donor in good health (CMV status not recorded). Some clones in this sample may be carry-over from other donors' samples. CDR3 nucleotide sequence: TGTGCCAGCAGCTTAGCGAGGGCCAGGGTTGGCGAGACCCAGTACTTC. It encodes CASSLARARVGETQYF.